This passage covers 17 T cell receptor beta chains from one sample sequenced in a study of identical twins. Each CDR3 protein gets one entry after TCRdb re-called the 5' RACE reads with MiXCR. Among around 550,000 distinct CDR3 sequences listed, roughly 15% were seen once. These data were likewise used in another study, on yellow fever vaccine responses in identical twins.

The specimen sequenced was CD4+ T cells sorted from blood. These receptor sequences come from a woman aged 18-30 years in good health.

This clonotype was observed a few times. This sequence joins TRBV9 and TRBJ2-1; 11 bases match TRBD2. This CDR3 spans 15 amino acids. The germline V gene encodes CDR1 SGDLS and CDR2 YYNGEE. The V and J ends lost 4 bases and 8 bases, in that order; junction bases with no gene match: 8. The CDR3 nucleotides read TGTGCCAGCAGCTCAGGACTAGCGGGTTTCCATGAGCAGTTCTTC. This sequence encodes CASSSGLAGFHEQFF. Drawing the rest from reference TRBV9 and TRBJ2-1, the complete variable domain is DSGVTQTPKHLITATGQRVTLRCSPRSGDLSVYWYQQSLDQGLQFLIQYYNGEERAKGNILERFSAQQFPDLHSELNLSSLELGDSALYFCASSSGLAGFHEQFFGPGTRLTVL.

This clonotype occurred a few times. V usage is TRBV5-1 and J usage is TRBJ2-7; TRBD1 agrees at 9 bases. The J segment lost 1 base and the V segment lost 0 bases, leaving 5 bases of the junction unmatched. The CDR3 is 16 residues long. CDR1 and CDR2 from the germline V gene are SGHRS and YFSETQ. The CDR3 protein is CASSLGGDRVSYEQYF. In DNA form, the CDR3 reads TGCGCCAGCAGCTTGGGCGGGGACAGGGTTTCCTACGAGCAGTACTTC.

As regards this clonotype: A read error may produce the germline difference seen at one junction end. J is TRBJ2-1 and V is TRBV7-9; D gene uncertain. Looked up from germline, CDR1 is SEHNR and CDR2 is FQNEAQ (reference sequence). CDR3 size: 12 residues. CDR3 region: CASCFAGNEQFF. The CDR3 DNA follows: TGTGCCAGCTGCTTCGCCGGGAATGAGCAGTTCTTC.

The chain is built from TRBV2 and TRBJ2-7; no reliable D call. Germline values: CDR1 SNHLY, CDR2 FYNNEI. The CDR3 is 11 residues long. The V gene lost 4 bases and the J gene lost 6 bases, with 7 bases spanning the gap. Written as DNA, the CDR3 is TGTGCCAGCAGTGGGTACGGCGAGCAGTACTTC. The encoded protein is CASSGYGEQYF. The full variable domain, with the rest looked up from reference TRBV2 and TRBJ2-7, is EPEVTQTPSHQVTQMGQEVILRCVPISNHLYFYWYRQILGQKVEFLVSFYNNEISEKSEIFDDQFSVERPDGSNFTLKIRSTKLEDSAMYFCASSGYGEQYFGPGTRLTVT.

The chain joins TRBV20-1 to TRBJ2-3; possible D gene TRBD2, 6 bases. Germline values: CDR1 DFQATT, CDR2 SNEGSKA (reference sequence). The V and J ends lost 2 bases and 4 bases respectively, with 13 bases between them. The CDR3 runs 14 residues. CDR3 loop: CSARRTTGADTQYF. DNA of the CDR3: TGCAGTGCTAGACGGACTACAGGAGCAGATACGCAGTATTTT.

V is TRBV7-8 and J is TRBJ2-3; 9 nucleotides match TRBD2. The length of the CDR3 is 15 residues. Losses at the gene ends were 1 base for V and 4 bases for J; bases not matched to a gene: 3. Germline V lookup: CDR1 SGHVS, CDR2 FQNEAQ. CDR3: CASSLGIAGADTQYF. CDR3 coding DNA: TGTGCCAGCAGCTTAGGTATAGCGGGGGCAGATACGCAGTATTTT.

The CDR3 here is CASNRGGAKNIQYF. In DNA form, the CDR3 reads TGTGCCAGCAACAGGGGGGGAGCCAAAAACATTCAGTACTTC. This chain connects TRBV5-8 to TRBJ2-4; D is possibly TRBD1 (8 bases). CDR1 is SGHTS and CDR2 is YDEGEE in the germline V gene. The CDR3 is 14 amino acids. Trimming shortened V by 6 bases and J by 0 bases, and 10 bases separated the two germline ends.

The chain is built from TRBV10-3 and TRBJ1-2; D call uncertain. Trimming cost V 0 bases and J 8 bases, with 7 bases left between them. Germline assignment: CDR1 ENHRY and CDR2 SYGVKD. CDR3 length: 12 amino acids. This CDR3 reads CAISESGPGYTF. As DNA, the CDR3 is TGTGCCATCAGTGAGTCAGGACCAGGCTACACCTTC.

V is TRBV15 and J is TRBJ2-5, with D unresolved. Germline values: CDR1 LNHNV, CDR2 YYDKDF (reference sequence). The length of the CDR3 is 15 residues. V shed 5 bases and J shed 0 bases, with 13 bases lying between them. For the CDR3, the DNA is TGTGCCACCAGCGGCGTCCTCGGCTACCAAGAGACCCAGTACTTC. This codes for CATSGVLGYQETQYF.

The V and J genes are TRBV7-8 and TRBJ2-2, with 7 bases aligning to TRBD2. The junction had 2 bases not matched to a gene; V was cut back by 1 base and J by 6 bases. There are 14 residues in the CDR3. In germline, CDR1 is SGHVS, CDR2 FQNEAQ. The CDR3 sequence: CASSLGTRAGELFF. The CDR3 coding sequence is TGTGCCAGCAGCTTAGGGACTAGAGCCGGGGAGCTGTTTTTT.

The rearrangement links TRBV20-1 to TRBJ2-1; 10 bases are shared with TRBD1. This CDR3 region has 14 residues. With V trimmed by 2 bases and J by 8 bases, 6 bases remained unmatched. CDR1 is DFQATT and CDR2 is SNEGSKA in the germline V gene (reference sequence). Here the CDR3 reads CSARSGTGEHEQFF. The CDR3 region has the DNA TGCAGTGCTAGATCCGGGACAGGGGAACATGAGCAGTTCTTC.

The table lists this clonotype with a few counts. The chain links TRBV5-5 to TRBJ2-1; 12 nucleotides match TRBD1. V was pared by 6 bases and J by 8 bases, with 12 bases of the junction left unmatched. The CDR3 extends over 16 amino acids. Germline-derived CDR1 and CDR2 are SGHKS and YYEKEE (reference sequence). The DNA for the CDR3 is TGTGCCAGCACCCCCATCTGGGACAGGGGGCTCGATGAGCAGTTCTTC. This translates into CASTPIWDRGLDEQFF.

This clonotype was detected only a few times. The chain links TRBV4-1 to TRBJ1-1; D not resolved. The V gene's germline CDR1 is MGHRA and CDR2 YSYEKL. This CDR3 comprises 16 residues. V dropped 4 bases and J dropped 1 base, with 16 bases sitting between them. The CDR3 spells CASSPLGETWNTEAFF. DNA for the CDR3: TGCGCCAGCAGCCCCCTCGGGGAGACTTGGAACACTGAAGCTTTCTTT.

This clonotype was seen a handful of times. V and J are TRBV18 and TRBJ2-1; D is undetermined. The CDR3 covers 14 residues. Germline values: CDR1 KGHSH, CDR2 LQKENI. V dropped 3 bases and J dropped 3 bases, with 9 bases sitting between them. The CDR3 DNA reads TGTGCCAGCTCACCCCAGCGATTCTACAATGAGCAGTTCTTC. It is translated as CASSPQRFYNEQFF.

The rearrangement links TRBV7-9 to TRBJ2-1, with 7 bases fitting TRBD1. V shed 0 bases and J 9 bases; nucleotides not matched to a gene: 8. Germline V gene sequence: CDR1 SEHNR, CDR2 FQNEAQ (reference sequence). CDR3 length: 15 amino acids. The CDR3 sequence is CASSLATGIMGEQFF. The CDR3 DNA is TGTGCCAGCAGCTTAGCGACAGGGATTATGGGTGAGCAGTTCTTC.

In its sample, this clonotype was seen a few times. The junction differs from germline at one of its ends, possibly a read error. This sequence joins TRBV20-1 and TRBJ2-7; 8 nucleotides agree with TRBD1. CDR1 is DFQATT, CDR2 SNEGSKA, per germline (reference sequence). The CDR3 is made up of 11 amino acids. The CDR3: CSARRGTGQEF. The CDR3 nucleotides read TGCAGTGCTAGACGTGGGACAGGACAGGAGTTC.

The chain couples TRBV28 to TRBJ2-7; 7 nucleotides agree with TRBD1. Germline V gene lookup returns CDR1 MDHEN and CDR2 SYDVKM. The CDR3 contains 12 residues. With 4 bases clipped from V and 6 bases from J, the junction kept 3 bases outside the gene matches. CDR3 coding DNA: TGTGCCAGCAGTTCGACAGGGTTCGAGCAGTACGTC. Amino acids: CASSSTGFEQYV.